Below are 23 T cell receptor beta chains sequenced from a single sample in a study of cytomegalovirus exposure and HLA in healthy donors. The primer mix had 60 Vbeta and 13 Jbeta primers. Clones were sequenced by immunoSEQ multiplex PCR, and TCRdb holds only the in-frame ones, with some missing. This repertoire shows about 130,000 clones, roughly 80% found once; its top ten account for about 3.9%. Sequences were obtained from PBMCs. The receptor source for this set is a young man in good health and CMV-seropositive.

The CDR3 protein is CASSLPWGAGELFF. CDR3 bases: TGTGCCAGCAGCTTACCTTGGGGCGCCGGGGAGCTGTTTTTT. The genes are TRBV7-9 and TRBJ2-2; D perhaps matches TRBD1 (5 bases). V lost 2 bases, J lost 6 bases, and 10 bases lay in between. Germline V gives CDR1 SEHNR, CDR2 FQNEAQ (reference sequence). The CDR3 loop spans 14 amino acids.

This clone was seen a single time. The chain carries TRBV29-1 and TRBJ2-6, with D tentatively TRBD1 (5 bases). The CDR3 is 17 amino acids. The germline V gene encodes CDR1 SQVTM and CDR2 ANQGSEA. V was clipped by 0 bases and J by 0 bases, with 12 bases between them. CDR3 residues: CSVEEAGRSSGANVLTF. CDR3 sequence (DNA): TGCAGCGTTGAAGAGGCAGGGCGAAGCTCTGGGGCCAACGTCCTGACTTTC.

V is TRBV19 and J is TRBJ1-1; D is possibly TRBD1 (6 bases). CDR1 is LNHDA, CDR2 SQIVND, per germline (reference sequence). The V and J ends lost 3 bases and 5 bases respectively, with 16 bases between them. The CDR3 sequence is 15 residues long. CDR3 DNA sequence: TGTGCCAGTAGTATTGAGGGCAGGGGTTGGACTGAAGCTTTCTTT. It translates to CASSIEGRGWTEAFF.

The chain recombines TRBV19 with TRBJ2-5; a weak D match, TRBD2 (6 bases). V was pared by 5 bases and J by 1 base, with 23 bases between. This CDR3 contains 18 residues. The germline CDR1 and CDR2 sequences are LNHDA and SQIVND (reference sequence). This chain's CDR3 is CASSPRTSTSLSQETQYF. CDR3 bases: TGTGCCAGTAGTCCGCGGACCTCAACTAGCCTCTCCCAAGAGACCCAGTACTTC.

The rearrangement uses TRBV6-5 and TRBJ1-2, with unresolved D. The V end lost 9 bases, the J end lost 8 bases, and 16 bases lay between the germline ends. Germline V CDR1 and CDR2: MNHEY, SVGAGI. This CDR3 has 12 residues. The CDR3 sequence: CASRRGLGGYTF. Here the CDR3 DNA reads TGTGCCAGTAGGCGGGGATTAGGAGGCTACACCTTC.

This clone has a handful of counts. The chain is built from TRBV6-1 and TRBJ2-1; TRBD1 aligns across 7 bases. Germline V lookup: CDR1 MNHNS, CDR2 SASEGT. The CDR3 is 14 residues long. V was clipped by 3 bases and J by 4 bases; unmatched bases: 3. CDR3 DNA: TGTGCCAGCAGTGACGGACAGGTATACAATGAGCAGTTCTTC. It codes for CASSDGQVYNEQFF.

The gene calls are TRBV4-1 and TRBJ2-1, with D perhaps TRBD2 (6 bases). The CDR3 runs 17 residues. Trimming stripped 0 bases from V and 1 base from J, with 13 bases between. The V gene's germline CDR1 is MGHRA and CDR2 YSYEKL. The CDR3 protein is CASSQDWESGSYNEQFF. In nucleotides, the CDR3 is TGCGCCAGCAGCCAAGATTGGGAGAGCGGGTCCTACAATGAGCAGTTCTTC.

Here the CDR3 reads CASSLGRGMTEAFF. The CDR3 nucleotides are TGTGCCAGCAGCCTAGGGCGGGGAATGACTGAAGCTTTCTTT. This sequence joins TRBV11-3 and TRBJ1-1; no clear D gene. V lost 5 bases and J lost 5, with 15 bases in between. The CDR3 is 14 amino acids. CDR1 SGHNT and CDR2 YENEEA come from the germline V gene.

This sequence joins TRBV5-8 and TRBJ2-7; no definite D call. Trimming removed 4 bases at V and 3 bases at J, with 8 bases between. The germline V gene encodes CDR1 SGHTS and CDR2 YDEGEE. This CDR3 is 12 amino acids long. CDR3 sequence: CASSPRSYEQYF. The CDR3 region has the DNA TGTGCCAGCAGCCCCCGCAGCTACGAGCAGTACTTC.

The chain recombines TRBV25-1 with TRBJ2-7; 8 bases fit TRBD2. The CDR3 consists of 14 residues. Unmatched junction bases numbered 7, after V lost 4 bases and J lost 5 bases. Germline CDR1 MGHDK, CDR2 SYGVNS. The CDR3 DNA is TGTGCCAGCAGTGGTTTAGCGGGGCACGACGAGCAGTACTTC. Translating it yields CASSGLAGHDEQYF.

The chain has TRBV5-1 and TRBJ2-1; TRBD2 matches at 12 bases. From germline, CDR1 is SGHRS and CDR2 YFSETQ. The CDR3 has 19 residues. The junction had 18 bases not matched to a gene; V was cut back by 4 bases and J by 7 bases. CDR3 protein: CASSDARLAGELLRNEQFF. In nucleotides, the CDR3 is TGCGCCAGCAGCGACGCCCGACTAGCGGGAGAGTTATTGCGGAATGAGCAGTTCTTC.

This clone is a singleton in its sample. V is TRBV7-2 and J is TRBJ1-2, with 10 bases that match TRBD1. The CDR3 contains 17 residues. CDR1 and CDR2 from the germline V gene are SGHTA and FQGNSA. The junction had 10 bases not matched to a gene; V was cut back by 2 bases and J by 4 bases. Here the CDR3 reads CASSLRLTGGWSYGYTF. The CDR3 region has the DNA TGTGCCAGCAGCTTACGTTTGACAGGGGGCTGGAGCTATGGCTACACCTTC.

The chain carries TRBV21-1 and TRBJ1-5; TRBD1, the table's D call, was not compared with the DNA. TRBV21-1 corresponds to a pseudogene. The CDR3 consists of 19 residues. This CDR3 is CASSKAHGQGVGRNQPQHF. CDR3 DNA: TGTGCCAGCAGCAAAGCGCACGGACAGGGGGTCGGCCGCAATCAGCCCCAGCATTTT.

The rearrangement links TRBV19 to TRBJ2-1, with TRBD1 as a possible D gene (5 bases). Trimming took 5 bases from V and 4 from J, leaving 9 bases between them. The CDR3 consists of 13 residues. CDR1 is LNHDA, CDR2 SQIVND, per germline (reference sequence). DNA of the CDR3: TGTGCCAGTAGTTCTACAGGTTACAATGAGCAGTTCTTC. Protein: CASSSTGYNEQFF.

CDR3 nucleotides: TGTGCCAGCAGTCCTAACAGGGTTACTGGGGGCTACACCTTC. Protein: CASSPNRVTGGYTF. The rearrangement links TRBV6-1 to TRBJ1-2; tentatively, D is TRBD1 (6 bases). The CDR3 length is 14 residues. CDR1 is MNHNS and CDR2 is SASEGT in the germline V gene. Trimming pared 5 bases from V and 8 bases from J, leaving 18 bases between.

V and J are TRBV9 and TRBJ1-5, with 7 nucleotides matching TRBD1. V was clipped by 3 bases and J by 4 bases; unmatched bases: 4. CDR1 is SGDLS, CDR2 YYNGEE, per germline. This CDR3 contains 14 residues. CDR3 sequence (DNA): TGTGCCAGCAGCGAAGGGACAGTGAATCAGCCCCAGCATTTT. This codes for CASSEGTVNQPQHF.

This clone was detected only a few times. V is TRBV30 and J is TRBJ2-3, with TRBD2 as a possible D gene (6 bases). This CDR3 contains 15 residues. V was trimmed by 5 bases and J by 5 bases, leaving 20 bases between them. The V gene's germline CDR1 is GTSNPN and CDR2 SVGIG (reference sequence). The DNA of the CDR3 is TGTGCCTGGGCCCCCCCCGGCGCGGGACGAGATACGCAGTATTTT. Its translation: CAWAPPGAGRDTQYF. Full variable domain (outside the CDR3, taken from reference TRBV30 and TRBJ2-3): SQTIHQWPATLVQPVGSPLSLECTVEGTSNPNLYWYRQAAGRGLQLLFYSVGIGQISSEVPQNLSASRPQDRQFILSSKKLLLSDSGFYLCAWAPPGAGRDTQYFGPGTRLTVL.

This chain links TRBV19 with TRBJ1-1; TRBD1 is a possible D gene (5 bases). The germline V gene encodes CDR1 LNHDA and CDR2 SQIVND (reference sequence). V gave up 7 bases and J gave up 4 bases, with 16 bases separating them. This CDR3 has 14 amino acids. The CDR3 reads CASTTGGEGTEAFF. Here the CDR3 DNA reads TGTGCCAGTACTACGGGGGGTGAGGGCACTGAAGCTTTCTTT.

The J gene is TRBJ2-3, the V gene TRBV27; weak D call: TRBD2 (5 bases). This CDR3 is built from 14 residues. Per the germline V gene, CDR1 is MNHEY and CDR2 is SMNVEV (reference sequence). Trimming stripped 6 bases from V and 4 bases from J, with 14 bases between. The DNA of the CDR3 is TGTGCCAGCAGCTTGGCGGGTCCCCCAGATACGCAGTATTTT. Its protein product is CASSLAGPPDTQYF.

The chain joins TRBV11-2 to TRBJ1-1, with 12 positions matching TRBD1. V dropped 5 bases and J dropped 8; count of bases not matched to a gene: 3. CDR1 and CDR2 (germline): SGHAT, FQNNGV. This CDR3 has 13 residues. The DNA of the CDR3 is TGTGCCAGCAGCCCTGGGACAGGGGGCGAAGCTTTCTTT. It codes for CASSPGTGGEAFF. The full variable domain, rest sourced from reference TRBV11-2 and TRBJ1-1, is EAGVAQSPRYKIIEKRQSVAFWCNPISGHATLYWYQQILGQGPKLLIQFQNNGVVDDSQLPKDRFSAERLKGVDSTLKIQPAKLEDSAVYLCASSPGTGGEAFFGQGTRLTVV.

The CDR3 reads CASSPYSGGVYEQYF. In DNA, the CDR3 is TGTGCCAGCAGCCCGTATAGCGGGGGAGTTTACGAGCAGTACTTC. The rearrangement links TRBV7-6 to TRBJ2-7; 9 bases map to TRBD2. Trimming took 5 bases from V and 4 from J; bases not matched to a gene: 9. This CDR3 is built from 15 residues. Per germline, CDR1 SGHVS and CDR2 FNYEAQ.

V is TRBV6-5 and J is TRBJ1-1, with 7 positions matching TRBD1. Germline lookup yields CDR1 MNHEY and CDR2 SVGAGI. Trimming took 7 bases from V and 5 from J; bases not matched to a gene: 10. This CDR3 has 14 residues. CDR3 sequence: CASNNRGIWTEAFF. The CDR3 DNA reads TGTGCCAGCAACAACAGGGGAATATGGACTGAAGCTTTCTTT.

This chain connects TRBV6-5 to TRBJ1-3, with unresolved D. This CDR3 contains 13 residues. The V gene's germline CDR1 is MNHEY and CDR2 SVGAGI. Trimming stripped 6 bases from V and 0 bases from J, with 6 bases between. CDR3 DNA sequence: TGTGCCAGCAGCCCTCCCTCTGGAAACACCATATATTTT. This gives the protein CASSPPSGNTIYF.